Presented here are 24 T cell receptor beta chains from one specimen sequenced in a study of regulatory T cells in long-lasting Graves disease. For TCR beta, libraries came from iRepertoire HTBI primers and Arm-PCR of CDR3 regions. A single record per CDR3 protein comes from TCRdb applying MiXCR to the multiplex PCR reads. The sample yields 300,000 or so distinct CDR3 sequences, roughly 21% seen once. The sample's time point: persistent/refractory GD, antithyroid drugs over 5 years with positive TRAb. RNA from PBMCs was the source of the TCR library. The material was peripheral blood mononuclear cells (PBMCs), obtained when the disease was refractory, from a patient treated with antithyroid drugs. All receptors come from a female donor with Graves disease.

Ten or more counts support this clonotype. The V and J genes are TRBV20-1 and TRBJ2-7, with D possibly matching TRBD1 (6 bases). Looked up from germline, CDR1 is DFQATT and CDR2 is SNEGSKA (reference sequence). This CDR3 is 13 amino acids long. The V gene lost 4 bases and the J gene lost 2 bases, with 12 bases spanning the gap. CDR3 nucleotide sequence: TGCAGTGCTATACGGGACATTCCCTACGAGCAGTACTTC. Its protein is CSAIRDIPYEQYF.

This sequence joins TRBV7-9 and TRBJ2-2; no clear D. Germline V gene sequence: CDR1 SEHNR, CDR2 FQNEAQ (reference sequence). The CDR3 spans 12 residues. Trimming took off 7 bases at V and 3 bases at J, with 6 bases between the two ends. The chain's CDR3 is CASTRHTGELFF. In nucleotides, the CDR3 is TGTGCCAGCACTAGGCACACCGGGGAGCTGTTTTTT. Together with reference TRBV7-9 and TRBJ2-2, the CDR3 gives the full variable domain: DTGVSQNPRHKITKRGQNVTFRCDPISEHNRLYWYRQTLGQGPEFLTYFQNEAQLEKSRLLSDRFSAERPKGSFSTLEIQRTEQGDSAMYLCASTRHTGELFFGEGSRLTVL.

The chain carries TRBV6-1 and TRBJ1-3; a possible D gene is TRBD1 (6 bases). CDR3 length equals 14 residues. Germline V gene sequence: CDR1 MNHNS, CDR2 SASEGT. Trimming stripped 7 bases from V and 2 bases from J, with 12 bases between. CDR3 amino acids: CASISRGAGNTIYF. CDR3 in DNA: TGTGCCAGCATTAGCAGGGGAGCTGGAAACACCATATATTTT.

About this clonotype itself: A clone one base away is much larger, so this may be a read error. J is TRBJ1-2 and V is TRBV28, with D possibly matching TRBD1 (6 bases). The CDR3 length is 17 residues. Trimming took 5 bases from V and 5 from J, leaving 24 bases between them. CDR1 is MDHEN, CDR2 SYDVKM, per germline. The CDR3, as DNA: TGTGCCAGCAGTCCACAGAGGGGGAAGATAGTACGGTATGGCTACACCTTC. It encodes CASSPQRGKIVRYGYTF.

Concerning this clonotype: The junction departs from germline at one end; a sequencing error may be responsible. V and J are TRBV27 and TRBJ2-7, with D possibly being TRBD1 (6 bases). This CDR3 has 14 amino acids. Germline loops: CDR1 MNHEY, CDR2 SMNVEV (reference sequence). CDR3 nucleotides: TGTGCCAGCAGTACCTGGGACAACCCCTACGAGCAGTGCTTC. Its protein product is CASSTWDNPYEQCF.

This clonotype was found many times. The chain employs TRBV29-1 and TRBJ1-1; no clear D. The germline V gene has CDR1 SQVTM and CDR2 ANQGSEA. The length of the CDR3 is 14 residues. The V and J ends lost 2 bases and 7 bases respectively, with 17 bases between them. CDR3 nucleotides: TGCAGCGTTGAACCGTCGGACGGATATAGTGAAGCTTTCTTT. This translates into CSVEPSDGYSEAFF.

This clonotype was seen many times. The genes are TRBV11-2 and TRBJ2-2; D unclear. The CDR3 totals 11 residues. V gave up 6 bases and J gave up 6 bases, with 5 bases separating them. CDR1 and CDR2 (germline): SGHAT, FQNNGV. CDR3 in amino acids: CASSSSGELFF. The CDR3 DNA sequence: TGTGCCAGCAGTTCTTCCGGGGAGCTGTTTTTT.

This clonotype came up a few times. CDR3 in amino acids: CASSFRNTGTGFEKLFF. The CDR3 coding sequence is TGTGCCAGCAGTTTCAGAAATACAGGGACAGGGTTTGAAAAACTGTTTTTT. This chain connects TRBV6-5 to TRBJ1-4; 9 bases agree with TRBD1. Germline CDR1 reads MNHEY; CDR2 reads SVGAGI. V was pared by 4 bases and J by 7 bases, with 13 bases of the junction left unmatched. This CDR3 spans 17 amino acids.

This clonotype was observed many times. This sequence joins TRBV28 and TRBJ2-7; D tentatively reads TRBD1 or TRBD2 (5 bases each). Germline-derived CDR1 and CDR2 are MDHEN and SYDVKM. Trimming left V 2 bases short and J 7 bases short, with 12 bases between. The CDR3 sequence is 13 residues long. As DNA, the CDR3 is TGTGCCAGCAGTTTACAGGGACCCGGGGAGCAGTACTTC. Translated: CASSLQGPGEQYF.

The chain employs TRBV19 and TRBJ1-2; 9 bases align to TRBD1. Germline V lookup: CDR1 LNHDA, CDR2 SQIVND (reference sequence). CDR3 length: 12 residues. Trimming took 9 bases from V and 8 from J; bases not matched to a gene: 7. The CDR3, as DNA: TGTGCCAGCCGGGACAGGGATAGGGGCTACACCTTC. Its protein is CASRDRDRGYTF.

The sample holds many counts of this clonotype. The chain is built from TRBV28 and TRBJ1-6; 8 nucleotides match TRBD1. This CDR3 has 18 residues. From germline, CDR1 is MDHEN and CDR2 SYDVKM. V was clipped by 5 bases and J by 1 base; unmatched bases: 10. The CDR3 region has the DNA TGTGCCAGCAGTCCTTCCAGGGGGCTTGGGTCCTATAATTCACCCCTCCACTTT. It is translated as CASSPSRGLGSYNSPLHF.

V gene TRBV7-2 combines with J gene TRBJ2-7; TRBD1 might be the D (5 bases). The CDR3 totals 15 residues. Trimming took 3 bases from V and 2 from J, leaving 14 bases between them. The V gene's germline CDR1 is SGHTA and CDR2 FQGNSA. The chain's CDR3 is CASSFGASYTYEQYF. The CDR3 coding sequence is TGTGCCAGCAGCTTTGGGGCCTCCTACACCTACGAGCAGTACTTC.

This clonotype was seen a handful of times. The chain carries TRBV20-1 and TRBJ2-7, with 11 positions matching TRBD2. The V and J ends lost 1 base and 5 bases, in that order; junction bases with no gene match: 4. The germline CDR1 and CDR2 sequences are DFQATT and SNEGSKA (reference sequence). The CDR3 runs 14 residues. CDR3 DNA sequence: TGCAGTGCTAGAGTACTAGCGGGAGTTGACGAGCAGTACTTC. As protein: CSARVLAGVDEQYF.

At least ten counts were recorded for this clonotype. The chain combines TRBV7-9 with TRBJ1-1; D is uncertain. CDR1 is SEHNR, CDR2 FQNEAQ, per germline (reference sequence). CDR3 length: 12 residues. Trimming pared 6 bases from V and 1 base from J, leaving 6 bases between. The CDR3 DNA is TGTGCCAGCAGAGTAAAGAACACTGAAGCTTTCTTT. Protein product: CASRVKNTEAFF.

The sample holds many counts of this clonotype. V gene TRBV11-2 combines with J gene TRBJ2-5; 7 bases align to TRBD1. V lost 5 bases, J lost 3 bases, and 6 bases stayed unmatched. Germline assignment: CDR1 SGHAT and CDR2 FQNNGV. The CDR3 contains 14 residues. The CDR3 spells CASSPVDREETQYF. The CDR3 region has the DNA TGTGCCAGCAGCCCTGTAGACAGGGAAGAGACCCAGTACTTC.

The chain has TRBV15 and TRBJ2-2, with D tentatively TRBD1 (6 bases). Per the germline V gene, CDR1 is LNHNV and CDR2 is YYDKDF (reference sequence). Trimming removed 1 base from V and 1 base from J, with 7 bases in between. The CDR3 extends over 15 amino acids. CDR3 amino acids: CATSRAGQNTGELFF. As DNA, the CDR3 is TGTGCCACCAGCAGAGCGGGACAGAACACCGGGGAGCTGTTTTTT.

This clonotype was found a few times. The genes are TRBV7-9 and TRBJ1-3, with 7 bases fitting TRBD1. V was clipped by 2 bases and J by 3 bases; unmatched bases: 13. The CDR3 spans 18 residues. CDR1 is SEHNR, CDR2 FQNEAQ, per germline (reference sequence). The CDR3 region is CASSLYLVRQGLGNTIYF. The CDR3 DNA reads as TGTGCCAGCAGCTTATATCTCGTCAGACAGGGCCTTGGAAACACCATATATTTT.

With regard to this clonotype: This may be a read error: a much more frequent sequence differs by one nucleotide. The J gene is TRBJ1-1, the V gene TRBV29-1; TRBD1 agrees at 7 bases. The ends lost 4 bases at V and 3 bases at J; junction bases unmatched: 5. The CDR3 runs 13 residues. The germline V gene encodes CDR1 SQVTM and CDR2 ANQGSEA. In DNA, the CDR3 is TGCAGCGTTGCTCAGGGGGGGGACACTGAAGCTTTCTTT. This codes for CSVAQGGDTEAFF.

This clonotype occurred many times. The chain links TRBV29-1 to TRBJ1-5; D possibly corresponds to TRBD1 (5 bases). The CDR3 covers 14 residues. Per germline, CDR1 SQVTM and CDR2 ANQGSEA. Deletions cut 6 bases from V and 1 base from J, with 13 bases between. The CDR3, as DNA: TGCAGCGTCCTCTGGGGGGGAAGCAATCAGCCCCAGCATTTT. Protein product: CSVLWGGSNQPQHF. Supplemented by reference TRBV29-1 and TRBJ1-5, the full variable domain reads SAVISQKPSRDICQRGTSLTIQCQVDSQVTMMFWYRQQPGQSLTLIATANQGSEATYESGFVIDKFPISRPNLTFSTLTVSNMSPEDSSIYLCSVLWGGSNQPQHFGDGTRLSIL.

As DNA, the CDR3 is TGTGCCAGCACGAGGGGAAATCAGCCCCAGCATTTT. Protein sequence: CASTRGNQPQHF. This chain links TRBV2 with TRBJ1-5, with a weak D call TRBD1 (5 bases). This CDR3 has 12 residues. The ends were cut back, 7 bases at V and 4 bases at J, with 8 bases in the middle. Germline assignment: CDR1 SNHLY and CDR2 FYNNEI. Full variable domain (remainder filled in from reference TRBV2 and TRBJ1-5): EPEVTQTPSHQVTQMGQEVILRCVPISNHLYFYWYRQILGQKVEFLVSFYNNEISEKSEIFDDQFSVERPDGSNFTLKIRSTKLEDSAMYFCASTRGNQPQHFGDGTRLSIL.

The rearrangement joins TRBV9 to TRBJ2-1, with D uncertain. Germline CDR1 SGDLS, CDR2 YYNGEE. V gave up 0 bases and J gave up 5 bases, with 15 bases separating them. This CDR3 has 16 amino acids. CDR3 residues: CASSVADPHPNNEQFF. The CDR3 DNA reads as TGTGCCAGCAGCGTAGCTGATCCCCACCCCAACAATGAGCAGTTCTTC.

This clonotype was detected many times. DNA of the CDR3: TGTGCCAGCACGAATATAGGTGGGGGGCTAGAGACCCAGTACTTC. Translated, it gives CASTNIGGGLETQYF. The chain carries TRBV12-3 or TRBV12-4 and TRBJ2-5; either TRBD1 or TRBD2 may supply D (6 bases each). The CDR3 length is 15 residues. Trimming stripped 7 bases from V and 4 bases from J, with 19 bases between.

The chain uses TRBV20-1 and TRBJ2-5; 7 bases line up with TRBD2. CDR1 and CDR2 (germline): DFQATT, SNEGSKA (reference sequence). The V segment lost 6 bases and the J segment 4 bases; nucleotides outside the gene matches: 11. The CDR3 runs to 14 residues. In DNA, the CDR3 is TGCAGTGCAAGGCGGAGCGGGAAGGGAGAGACCCAGTACTTC. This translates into CSARRSGKGETQYF.

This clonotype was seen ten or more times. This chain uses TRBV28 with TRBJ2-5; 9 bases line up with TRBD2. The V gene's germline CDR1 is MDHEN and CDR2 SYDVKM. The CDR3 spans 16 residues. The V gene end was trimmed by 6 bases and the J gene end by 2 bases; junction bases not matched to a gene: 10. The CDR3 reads CASSLAGEGRQETQYF. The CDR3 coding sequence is TGTGCCAGCAGCTTAGCGGGAGAGGGTAGGCAAGAGACCCAGTACTTC. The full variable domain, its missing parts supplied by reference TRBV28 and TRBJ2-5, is DVKVTQSSRYLVKRTGEKVFLECVQDMDHENMFWYRQDPGLGLRLIYFSYDVKMKEKGDIPEGYSVSREKKERFSLILESASTNQTSMYLCASSLAGEGRQETQYFGPGTRLLVL.